The text below deals with one T cell receptor beta chain. This sample is part of a study of blood T cell repertoires in COVID-19. V lost 1 base and J lost 2, with 12 bases in between. CDR1 is SGHNT, CDR2 YENEEA, per germline. This CDR3 region has 16 residues. Clones were sequenced by immunoSEQ multiplex PCR, and TCRdb holds only the in-frame ones, with some missing. Of some 450,000 clones in the sample, about 87% were seen once. This TCR was sampled from a woman between 50 and 59 years old with COVID-19, enrolled during active disease. The sequencing sample was made of peripheral blood. The chain is built from TRBV11-3 and TRBJ2-1; D gene ambiguous. In nucleotides, the CDR3 is TGTGCCAGCAGCTTAGTCCCCGAGAAACCCTACAATGAGCAGTTCTTC. It specifies CASSLVPEKPYNEQFF. Drawing the rest from reference TRBV11-3 and TRBJ2-1, the complete variable domain is EAGVVQSPRYKIIEKKQPVAFWCNPISGHNTLYWYLQNLGQGPELLIRYENEEAVDDSQLPKDRFSAERLKGVDSTLKIQPAELGDSAVYLCASSLVPEKPYNEQFFGPGTRLTVL.